A single T cell receptor (beta chain) is shown here with its context. Its antigen is as yet unknown. The sample originates from a study of cytotoxic CD8 clonotypes in ibrutinib-treated CLL. The overall study: Response samples were taken after a median of about twelve months on treatment, range 6 to 36. Study findings and constraints: Sustained-remission and progressing patients had different sampling times. Higher clonality was seen at ibrutinib response and a return toward baseline at progression. Baseline clonality exceeded age-matched healthy donors and tracked circulating CD8+ T-cell counts.

Trimming took 0 bases from V and 2 from J, leaving 12 bases between them. From germline, CDR1 is SGDLS and CDR2 YYNGEE. The length of the CDR3 is 15 residues. Method: immunoSEQ multiplex PCR; TCRdb's copy keeps in-frame clones and lacks some. This sample carries about 270,000 clones, more than 70% of them seen once, and the ten largest clones take about 6%. This TCR was recovered from a human donor with chronic lymphocytic leukemia. The sequencing used PBMCs, collected at disease progression, from a patient treated with ibrutinib. V is TRBV9 and J is TRBJ2-7, with D possibly TRBD1 on 7 matching bases. The CDR3 DNA reads TGTGCCAGCAGCGTAGGCGGGACAGCTGCCTACGAGCAGTACTTC. Translation gives CASSVGGTAAYEQYF.